The 30 T cell receptor beta chains presented below share a single source sample, sequenced in a study of cytomegalovirus exposure and HLA in healthy donors. The PCR contained 60 Vbeta and 13 Jbeta primers. This table comes from immunoSEQ multiplex PCR, and its TCRdb copy is limited to in-frame clones, with some not included. The sample has 150,000 to 200,000 clones, approximately 80% seen once. The sequencing input was PBMCs. The source is a man aged 18 to 29 in good health and CMV-seronegative.

The CDR3 sequence: CASVRGGETQYF. In DNA, the CDR3 is TGTGCCAGCGTGCGCGGCGGAGAGACCCAGTACTTC. This chain joins TRBV6-1 and TRBJ2-5; D is unclear. Per germline, CDR1 MNHNS and CDR2 SASEGT. There are 12 residues in the CDR3. Trimming cost V 8 bases and J 4 bases, with 11 bases left between them.

V gene TRBV18 combines with J gene TRBJ2-2, with D tentatively TRBD1 (5 bases). The CDR3 covers 15 residues. V gave up 1 base and J gave up 6 bases, with 12 bases separating them. Germline lookup yields CDR1 KGHSH and CDR2 LQKENI. CDR3 amino acids: CASSPRAGKSGELFF. In DNA form, the CDR3 reads TGTGCCAGCTCACCACGAGCAGGGAAATCCGGGGAGCTGTTTTTT. The full variable domain, rest sourced from reference TRBV18 and TRBJ2-2, is NAGVMQNPRHLVRRRGQEARLRCSPMKGHSHVYWYRQLPEEGLKFMVYLQKENIIDESGMPKERFSAEFPKEGPSILRIQQVVRGDSAAYFCASSPRAGKSGELFFGEGSRLTVL.

The rearrangement joins TRBV25-1 to TRBJ1-2; D not resolved. Trimming took off 0 bases at V and 2 bases at J, with 13 bases between the two ends. The CDR3 totals 16 residues. The germline gives CDR1 MGHDK, CDR2 SYGVNS. For the CDR3, the DNA is TGTGCCAGCAGTGAATACTCCCATGCGGAAAACTATGGCTACACCTTC. It encodes CASSEYSHAENYGYTF.

The chain employs TRBV6-6 and TRBJ1-6; D gene ambiguous. V lost 5 bases, J lost 2 bases, and 7 bases lay in between. This CDR3 is 14 amino acids long. Germline CDR1 MNHNY, CDR2 SVGAGI (reference sequence). The CDR3, as DNA: TGTGCCAGCAGTCTTTCCCCCTATAATTCACCCCTCCACTTT. This gives the protein CASSLSPYNSPLHF.

This sequence joins TRBV29-1 and TRBJ2-6, with D perhaps matching TRBD2 (5 bases). The V gene lost 6 bases and the J gene lost 0 bases, with 15 bases spanning the gap. The length of the CDR3 is 16 residues. Germline V gene sequence: CDR1 SQVTM, CDR2 ANQGSEA. As DNA, the CDR3 is TGCAGCGTCGTGGAGGTATGGGGCTCTGGGGCCAACGTCCTGACTTTC. This sequence encodes CSVVEVWGSGANVLTF. Based on the CDR3 plus reference TRBV29-1 and TRBJ2-6, the full variable domain is SAVISQKPSRDICQRGTSLTIQCQVDSQVTMMFWYRQQPGQSLTLIATANQGSEATYESGFVIDKFPISRPNLTFSTLTVSNMSPEDSSIYLCSVVEVWGSGANVLTFGAGSRLTVL.

The chain joins TRBV2 to TRBJ1-2, with D perhaps matching TRBD1 (5 bases). This CDR3 has 12 residues. The V gene's germline CDR1 is SNHLY and CDR2 FYNNEI. V was clipped by 6 bases and J by 7 bases, with 12 bases between them. The CDR3 bases are TGTGCCAGCAGGAATCAGGGTGGTGGCTACACCTTC. Protein sequence: CASRNQGGGYTF.

The V and J genes are TRBV18 and TRBJ2-7; maybe TRBD1 (6 bases). Germline-derived CDR1 and CDR2 are KGHSH and LQKENI. This CDR3 has 12 residues. With 5 bases removed from V and 2 bases from J, the gap between germline ends came to 7 bases. The CDR3 here is CASSTGTYEQYF. CDR3 DNA sequence: TGTGCCAGCTCAACAGGGACCTACGAGCAGTACTTC.

This chain uses TRBV7-9 with TRBJ2-1; D remains unclear. CDR3 size: 13 residues. Looked up from germline, CDR1 is SEHNR and CDR2 is FQNEAQ (reference sequence). V was trimmed by 7 bases and J by 2 bases, leaving 9 bases between them. The CDR3 nucleotides read TGTGCCAGCACCAATAGTGCCTACAATGAGCAGTTCTTC. This sequence encodes CASTNSAYNEQFF. Full variable domain (remainder filled in from reference TRBV7-9 and TRBJ2-1): DTGVSQNPRHKITKRGQNVTFRCDPISEHNRLYWYRQTLGQGPEFLTYFQNEAQLEKSRLLSDRFSAERPKGSFSTLEIQRTEQGDSAMYLCASTNSAYNEQFFGPGTRLTVL.

The genes are TRBV7-9 and TRBJ1-2; D is unclear. The V gene's germline CDR1 is SEHNR and CDR2 FQNEAQ (reference sequence). Trimming stripped 3 bases from V and 6 bases from J, with 5 bases between. The CDR3 has 11 amino acids. CDR3 sequence: CASSLYHGYTF. CDR3 in DNA: TGTGCCAGCAGCTTGTATCATGGCTACACCTTC.

The rearrangement joins TRBV28 to TRBJ2-7, with D perhaps TRBD2 (5 bases). V was shortened by 2 bases and J by 2 bases, with 7 bases between the two germline ends. The CDR3 is 13 amino acids. Germline V lookup: CDR1 MDHEN, CDR2 SYDVKM. This CDR3 is CASSLGLTYEQYF. CDR3 nucleotide sequence: TGTGCCAGCAGTTTAGGACTCACCTACGAGCAGTACTTC.

CDR3 in DNA: TGTGCCGTCGCAGGGGAAAGCTCCTACGAGCAGTACTTC. Protein: CAVAGESSYEQYF. The V call is TRBV10-3, the J call TRBJ2-7; tentatively, D is TRBD1 (6 bases). Germline values: CDR1 ENHRY, CDR2 SYGVKD. The CDR3 extends over 13 amino acids. V dropped 11 bases and J dropped 0 bases, with 14 bases sitting between them.

This CDR3 is CASRDRGGQPQHF. CDR3 nucleotide sequence: TGTGCCAGCCGGGACAGGGGCGGACAGCCCCAGCATTTT. This chain uses TRBV6-5 with TRBJ1-5, with TRBD1 matching over 10 bases. Per the germline V gene, CDR1 is MNHEY and CDR2 is SVGAGI. The length of the CDR3 is 13 residues. V lost 8 bases and J lost 7; bases outside the gene matches: 5.

In this sample, this clone turned up a few times. Compared with germline, one end of the junction differs, possibly owing to a read error. The chain carries TRBV7-9 and TRBJ2-5; 7 nucleotides agree with TRBD2. The CDR3 length is 14 residues. Germline lookup yields CDR1 SEHNR and CDR2 FQNEAQ (reference sequence). The CDR3 here is CSSSFGRVGETQYF. The DNA for the CDR3 is TGTTCCAGCAGCTTTGGGAGGGTGGGGGAGACCCAGTACTTC.

V and J are TRBV11-3 and TRBJ1-1; D unresolved. Germline CDR1 reads SGHNT; CDR2 reads YENEEA. The CDR3 totals 14 residues. Trimming pared 6 bases from V and 6 bases from J, leaving 17 bases between. This chain's CDR3 is CASSTDGVLAEAFF. The CDR3 DNA follows: TGTGCCAGCAGTACGGACGGGGTTTTGGCTGAAGCTTTCTTT.

This rearrangement joins TRBV30 to TRBJ2-1; 8 nucleotides align to TRBD1. The J segment lost 2 bases and the V segment lost 1 base, leaving 7 bases of the junction unmatched. Germline V lookup: CDR1 GTSNPN, CDR2 SVGIG (reference sequence). This CDR3 spans 16 amino acids. The CDR3 loop is CAWSAETGAAYNEQFF. The CDR3 DNA follows: TGTGCCTGGAGTGCCGAGACAGGGGCGGCCTACAATGAGCAGTTCTTC.

This clone occurred a few times. The chain links TRBV5-8 to TRBJ1-1; TRBD1 might be the D (6 bases). V lost 5 bases to trimming and J lost 1 base, with 9 bases between them. The CDR3 spans 13 residues. In germline, CDR1 is SGHTS, CDR2 YDEGEE. CDR3 in amino acids: CASREQGNTEAFF. DNA for the CDR3: TGTGCCAGCAGAGAACAGGGGAACACTGAAGCTTTCTTT. The entire variable domain, with the rest obtained from reference TRBV5-8 and TRBJ1-1, is as follows: EAGVTQSPTHLIKTRGQQATLRCSPISGHTSVYWYQQALGLGLQFLLWYDEGEERNRGNFPPRFSGRQFPNYSSELNVNALELEDSALYLCASREQGNTEAFFGQGTRLTVV.

This chain joins TRBV7-9 and TRBJ2-7; maybe TRBD2 (7 bases). The CDR3 extends over 17 amino acids. Germline V CDR1 and CDR2: SEHNR, FQNEAQ (reference sequence). V lost 4 bases and J lost 3, with 22 bases in between. The CDR3: CASSSLRGGDSLYEQYF. The CDR3 DNA reads as TGTGCCAGCAGCTCCCTTAGGGGGGGGGATTCTCTCTACGAGCAGTACTTC.

The chain is built from TRBV9 and TRBJ1-2; D not resolved. Looked up from germline, CDR1 is SGDLS and CDR2 is YYNGEE. CDR3 length equals 14 residues. Trimming took off 0 bases at V and 3 bases at J, with 9 bases between the two ends. As DNA, the CDR3 is TGTGCCAGCAGCGTAGCTGGGCATTACTATGGCTACACCTTC. Translation gives CASSVAGHYYGYTF.

CDR3 in DNA: TGTGCCACCAGCAGAGATCCCGGGGTCACAGATACGCAGTATTTT. Protein: CATSRDPGVTDTQYF. The chain is built from TRBV15 and TRBJ2-3; the D gene is possibly TRBD2 (5 bases). This CDR3 has 15 residues. The V and J ends lost 0 bases and 2 bases respectively, with 9 bases between them. Germline CDR1 reads LNHNV; CDR2 reads YYDKDF (reference sequence).

V and J are TRBV9 and TRBJ2-3; tentatively, D is TRBD2 (7 bases). The ends were cut back, 3 bases at V and 5 bases at J, with 16 bases in the middle. The germline V gene encodes CDR1 SGDLS and CDR2 YYNGEE. The CDR3 runs to 15 residues. The chain's CDR3 is CASSGGGPAGDTQYF. CDR3 coding DNA: TGTGCCAGCAGCGGGGGGGGGCCGGCGGGAGATACGCAGTATTTT.

This clone has just one count. The chain joins TRBV5-6 to TRBJ1-5; 7 bases fit TRBD1. The CDR3 consists of 12 residues. J gave up 7 bases and V 2 bases, and 0 bases lay outside the gene matches. CDR1 and CDR2 (germline): SGHDT, YYEEEE. CDR3 protein: CASSLQGQPQHF. The CDR3 DNA follows: TGTGCCAGCAGCTTACAGGGGCAGCCCCAGCATTTT.

The V gene is TRBV5-1, the J gene TRBJ2-1, with 8 bases lining up with TRBD2. The CDR3 covers 16 residues. The junction had 3 bases not matched to a gene; V was cut back by 1 base and J by 0 bases. Germline V CDR1 and CDR2: SGHRS, YFSETQ. As DNA, the CDR3 is TGCGCCAGCAGCTTGAGGAGCGGGAGCTCCTACAATGAGCAGTTCTTC. It codes for CASSLRSGSSYNEQFF. The whole variable domain, filled in from reference TRBV5-1 and TRBJ2-1, reads KAGVTQTPRYLIKTRGQQVTLSCSPISGHRSVSWYQQTPGQGLQFLFEYFSETQRNKGNFPGRFSGRQFSNSRSEMNVSTLELGDSALYLCASSLRSGSSYNEQFFGPGTRLTVL.

This chain uses TRBV6-5 with TRBJ2-2; no reliable D call. Germline loops: CDR1 MNHEY, CDR2 SVGAGI. CDR3 length: 13 amino acids. The germline V and J ends were trimmed by 8 bases and 0 bases, with 7 bases remaining between them. The CDR3 sequence is CASWAPNTGELFF. CDR3 DNA sequence: TGTGCCAGCTGGGCCCCGAACACCGGGGAGCTGTTTTTT.

This clone was found once. The chain is built from TRBV6-1 and TRBJ2-3; no clear D. CDR3 length: 14 residues. Per the germline V gene, CDR1 is MNHNS and CDR2 is SASEGT. V lost 7 bases, J lost 6 bases, and 17 bases lay in between. The CDR3 sequence is CASMVTRLSDTQYF. In nucleotides, the CDR3 is TGTGCCAGCATGGTGACTCGCCTTTCCGATACGCAGTATTTT.

The chain couples TRBV6-7 to TRBJ2-2, with TRBD2 as a possible D gene (6 bases). TRBV6-7 belongs to the ORF category, with a function that is uncertain. The CDR3 has 15 amino acids. V lost 6 bases and J lost 2, with 13 bases in between. Here the CDR3 reads CASSPSGDNTGELFF. CDR3 in DNA: TGTGCCAGCAGCCCCTCGGGGGACAACACCGGGGAGCTGTTTTTT.

The chain recombines TRBV6-6 with TRBJ2-5, with a tentative D call TRBD1 (5 bases). Germline V gene lookup returns CDR1 MNHNY and CDR2 SVGAGI (reference sequence). There are 13 residues in the CDR3. V gave up 8 bases and J gave up 11 bases, with 21 bases separating them. This CDR3 is CASLSREKGWQYF. The CDR3 region has the DNA TGTGCCAGCCTTTCCAGGGAAAAGGGGTGGCAGTACTTC.

The chain uses TRBV7-3 and TRBJ2-2; 7 bases match TRBD2. CDR1 and CDR2 from the germline V gene are SGHTA and FQGTGA. This CDR3 spans 16 amino acids. After removal of 3 bases from V and 0 bases from J, the junction contained 4 bases not matched to a gene. CDR3 amino acids: CASSFSGLSNTGELFF. The CDR3 nucleotides read TGTGCCAGCAGCTTCTCGGGACTATCGAACACCGGGGAGCTGTTTTTT.

The CDR3 sequence: CASSFDRGPGNTIYF. DNA of the CDR3: TGTGCCAGCAGCTTTGACAGGGGCCCTGGAAACACCATATATTTT. The chain recombines TRBV4-2 with TRBJ1-3; 8 positions agree with TRBD1. CDR3 length: 15 residues. Trimming removed 5 bases from V and 2 bases from J; junction bases left unmatched: 5. Germline CDR1 reads LGHNA; CDR2 reads YNFKEQ.

The chain has TRBV7-6 and TRBJ2-5; possibly TRBD1 for D (6 bases). The CDR3 spans 15 residues. Germline values: CDR1 SGHVS, CDR2 FNYEAQ. Trimming left V 2 bases short and J 4 bases short, with 14 bases between. The CDR3 loop reads CASSLMAGAVETQYF. The CDR3 DNA is TGTGCCAGCAGCTTAATGGCAGGGGCGGTAGAGACCCAGTACTTC.

The rearrangement uses TRBV6-1 and TRBJ2-7; D is perhaps TRBD2 (5 bases). Per the germline V gene, CDR1 is MNHNS and CDR2 is SASEGT. Trimming took 11 bases from V and 5 from J, leaving 22 bases between them. The CDR3 has 14 residues. The CDR3 reads CAGSLVGAVHEQYF. CDR3 DNA: TGTGCCGGTTCCCTCGTAGGAGCGGTCCACGAGCAGTACTTC.